A selection of T cell receptor beta chains follows, all from one sample in a study of cytomegalovirus exposure and HLA in healthy donors. Using immunoSEQ multiplex PCR, the repertoire was profiled, and TCRdb retains in-frame clones only, with some absent. The sample includes 200,000 to 300,000 clones, around nine tenths of them seen just once. The specimen was PBMCs. The receptors come from a man younger than 30 in good health and CMV-seronegative. The CDR3 runs from the conserved cysteine through the conserved F or W. Each record gives: clone size, J gene, V gene, D gene, CDR3 protein, CDR3 DNA. D genes are given only for firm matches. Only some rows state a clone size, as once, few, many or a class for expanded clones.

size: -; J: TRBJ1-5; V: TRBV11-2; D: -; CDR3: CASSLLSNQPQHF; DNA: TGTGCCAGCAGCTTACTTAGCAATCAGCCCCAGCATTTT
size: -; J: TRBJ2-3; V: TRBV5-1; D: TRBD2; CDR3: CASSLAGVTDTQYF; DNA: TGCGCCAGCAGCCTAGCGGGCGTCACAGATACGCAGTATTTT
size: -; J: TRBJ2-2; V: TRBV7-3; D: TRBD2; CDR3: CASSETSVGGELFF; DNA: TGTGCCAGCAGCGAAACTAGCGTAGGCGGGGAGCTGTTTTTT
size: -; J: TRBJ2-3; V: TRBV9; D: -; CDR3: CASSGSGTDTQYF; DNA: TGTGCCAGCAGCGGGAGCGGCACAGATACGCAGTATTTT
size: -; J: TRBJ1-2; V: TRBV27; D: -; CDR3: CASRLRANYGYTF; DNA: TGTGCCAGCCGGCTGAGGGCTAACTATGGCTACACCTTC
size: -; J: TRBJ2-1; V: TRBV28; D: TRBD2; CDR3: CASSFGGALDEQFF; DNA: TGTGCCAGCAGTTTCGGGGGGGCATTGGATGAGCAGTTCTTC
size: many; J: TRBJ2-7; V: TRBV11-3; D: -; CDR3: CASSLDTGAYEQYF; DNA: TGTGCCAGCAGCTTAGATACCGGTGCCTACGAGCAGTACTTC
size: -; J: TRBJ2-7; V: TRBV18; D: -; CDR3: CASSGAGTTYEQYF; DNA: TGTGCCAGCTCGGGGGCGGGGACTACCTACGAGCAGTACTTC
size: -; J: TRBJ1-1; V: TRBV5-4; D: TRBD1; CDR3: CASSPTTGTGTEAFF; DNA: TGTGCCAGCAGCCCAACGACAGGGACGGGCACTGAAGCTTTCTTT
size: -; J: TRBJ2-1; V: TRBV18; D: -; CDR3: CASSPPSGNEQFF; DNA: TGTGCCAGCTCACCACCTTCAGGCAATGAGCAGTTCTTC
size: once; J: TRBJ2-3; V: TRBV28; D: TRBD1; CDR3: CASSQGPSLTDTQYF; DNA: TGTGCCAGCTCACAGGGGCCCTCTCTCACAGATACGCAGTATTTT
size: -; J: TRBJ1-2; V: TRBV28; D: TRBD1; CDR3: CASSSQSIRQGPGYTF; DNA: TGTGCCAGCAGTTCACAGAGCATCAGACAGGGGCCTGGCTACACCTTC
size: -; J: TRBJ2-1; V: TRBV28; D: -; CDR3: CASSSSGLGQNEQFF; DNA: TGTGCCAGCAGTTCGAGCGGGTTGGGCCAGAATGAGCAGTTCTTC
size: -; J: TRBJ2-1; V: TRBV7-2; D: TRBD2; CDR3: CASSSPGRGVYEQFF; DNA: TGTGCCAGCAGCTCGCCCGGGCGGGGGGTCTATGAGCAGTTCTTC
size: -; J: TRBJ2-1; V: TRBV7-9; D: TRBD1; CDR3: CASSPDEGASYNEQFF; DNA: TGTGCCAGCAGCCCCGACGAGGGGGCCTCCTACAATGAGCAGTTCTTC
size: -; J: TRBJ1-2; V: TRBV7-2; D: TRBD1; CDR3: CASSPRQGLVGYTF; DNA: TGTGCCAGCAGCCCGCGACAGGGCCTGGTTGGCTACACCTTC